This T cell receptor (beta chain) was documented in a study of blood T cell repertoires in COVID-19. Original handling: Estimated nucleated cell counts came from reference gene primer amplification. The protocol was immunoSEQ multiplex PCR, while the TCRdb copy is restricted to in-frame clones and leaves out a portion. Clone size and the V and J calls come from that table; the DNA yielded D and trimming. The data contain almost 25,000 clones, 92% of them singletons. Trimming at V came to 5 bases and at J to 4 bases, leaving 10 bases not matched to a gene. CDR3 length: 16 amino acids. From germline, CDR1 is LNHDA and CDR2 SQIVND (reference sequence).

The sample comprised peripheral blood. This sequence originates from a man aged 65-85 years with active COVID-19. This sequence joins TRBV19 and TRBJ2-1, with 8 nucleotides matching TRBD2. The DNA for the CDR3 is TGTGCCAGTAGTCCGCGAGGCGGGAGGCTGTACAATGAGCAGTTCTTC. This translates into CASSPRGGRLYNEQFF.